This T cell receptor beta chain was recorded in a study of blood T cell repertoires in COVID-19. Study context: PBMCs, B-cell-depleted T cells, or T cells were the source of the cDNA or gDNA that made up the material.

This clone was found a few times. V trimming: 6 bases; J trimming: 5 bases; junction bases outside the gene matches: 11. Germline-derived CDR1 and CDR2 are MNHNY and SVGAGI (reference sequence). This CDR3 region has 15 residues. Only in-frame clones appear in the TCRdb table, and some are missing; sequencing was by immunoSEQ multiplex PCR. The repertoire holds 65,000 or so clones, 82% seen once, with roughly 3.5% in the top ten. This clonotype originated in a man aged 55 to 70 with acute or convalescent COVID-19. Sequenced sample: peripheral blood. The chain combines TRBV6-6 with TRBJ2-7, with 9 nucleotides matching TRBD1. For the CDR3, the DNA is TGTGCCAGCAGCCAGGCGCACAGGGGGCGGGACGAGCAGTACTTC. Its protein product is CASSQAHRGRDEQYF.